This T cell receptor beta chain was sequenced in a study of T cell changes during pregnancy in multiple sclerosis. TCRdb keeps only in-frame clones here, not all; method: immunoSEQ multiplex PCR. The table lists fewer than 15,000 clones, about nine tenths of them singletons, with roughly 8.2% in the top ten. The CDR3 totals 15 residues. Germline CDR1 and CDR2: MNHNS and SASEGT. J gave up 6 bases and V 1 base, and 0 bases lay outside the gene matches. This chain links TRBV6-1 with TRBJ1-6; TRBD1 agrees at 10 bases. The sequence derives from a female donor with multiple sclerosis, enrolled in a pregnancy study. Sequenced material: CD8+ T cells from peripheral blood mononuclear cells, taken in the first trimester of pregnancy. In DNA, the CDR3 is TGTGCCAGCAGTGAAGGGACAGGGGGTAATTCACCCCTCCACTTT. Its translation is CASSEGTGGNSPLHF.